This paragraph reports one T cell receptor (beta chain). Survey level was the resolution at which the v3.0 immunoSEQ assay ran. The repertoire was sequenced with immunoSEQ multiplex PCR; TCRdb's copy has only in-frame clones and lacks some. The sample has tens of thousands of clones, around 94% seen once. The data are from a study of long-term antiretroviral therapy in people with HIV. On the study more broadly: Of all samples, the earliest predate the 2015 immediate-ART recommendation by about a decade.

The CDR3 covers 15 residues. Germline V gene data show CDR1 as SGHTA and CDR2 as FQGNSA. Trimming pared 1 base from V and 1 base from J, leaving 10 bases between. This TCR derives from a woman aged 45-65 years with HIV. Sequenced material: unsorted PBMCs, taken 4.1 years after starting antiretroviral therapy. This chain uses TRBV7-2 with TRBJ1-1; D is perhaps TRBD1 (5 bases). The CDR3 spells CASSLDGAPNTEAFF. The CDR3 DNA is TGTGCCAGCAGCTTAGATGGGGCCCCGAACACTGAAGCTTTCTTT.